The clone carrying this T cell receptor (beta chain) was seen more than once but under ten times. Its target is unknown. This sample is part of a study of identical twins. Study-level findings and limits: Beta out-of-frame twin sharing showed a weaker excess. It was out-of-frame TCR alpha sharing in monozygotic twins that models underestimated.

Trimming removed 1 base from V and 2 bases from J; junction bases left unmatched: 8. Germline V gene lookup returns CDR1 SGHRS and CDR2 YFSETQ. The CDR3 extends over 16 amino acids. Template switching added a universal primer binding site, and final cDNA carried unique molecular identifiers. TCRdb passed the 5' RACE reads through MiXCR, listing each CDR3 protein once. Here the sample spans fewer than 250,000 distinct CDR3 sequences, around 8% being singletons. This sample also belongs to another study, concerning yellow fever vaccine responses in identical twins.

The gene calls are TRBV5-1 and TRBJ2-7, with 8 positions matching TRBD2. The receptor comes from a woman between 18 and 30 years old in good health. Sequencing used memory (CD45RO+) T cells sorted from blood. CDR3 loop: CASSLSRQGLAYEQYF. In nucleotides, the CDR3 is TGCGCCAGCAGCTTGTCACGGCAGGGACTAGCCTACGAGCAGTACTTC.